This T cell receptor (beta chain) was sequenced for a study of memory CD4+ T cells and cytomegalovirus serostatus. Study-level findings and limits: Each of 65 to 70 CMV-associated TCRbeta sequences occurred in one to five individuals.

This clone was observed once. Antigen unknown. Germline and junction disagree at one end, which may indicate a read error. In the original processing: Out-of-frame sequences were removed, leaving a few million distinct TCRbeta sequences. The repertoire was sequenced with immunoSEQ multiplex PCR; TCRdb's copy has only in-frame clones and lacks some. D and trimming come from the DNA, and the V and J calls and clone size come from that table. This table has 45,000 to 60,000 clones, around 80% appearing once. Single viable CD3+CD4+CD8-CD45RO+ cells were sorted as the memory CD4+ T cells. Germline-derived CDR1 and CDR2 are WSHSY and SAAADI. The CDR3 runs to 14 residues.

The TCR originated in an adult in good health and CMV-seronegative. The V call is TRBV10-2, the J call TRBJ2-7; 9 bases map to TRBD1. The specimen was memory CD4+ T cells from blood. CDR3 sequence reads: CASREWTGAYEQYF. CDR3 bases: TGCGCCAGCAGGGAGTGGACAGGGGCCTACGAGCAGTACTTC.